The TCR beta chain under discussion was sequenced for a study of spatial heterogeneity in lung cancer. TCRdb ran MiXCR on the 5' RACE reads and lists one entry per CDR3 protein. Of about 23,000 distinct CDR3 sequences in the sample, roughly 4.5% were seen once. The CDR3 has 13 residues. V was pared by 5 bases and J by 5 bases, with 12 bases between. Time point given: sample taken at primary tumor resection. Sequencing of whole RNA from tumor, nontumor lung or frozen PBMC involved no sorting. This clonotype was counted at least ten times. V gene TRBV12-3 or TRBV12-4 combines with J gene TRBJ2-5; D may correspond to TRBD1 or TRBD2 (5 bases each). This receptor was obtained from a male donor with early-stage non-small cell lung cancer. Specimen: PBMCs, collected at surgery. The CDR3 DNA sequence: TGTGCCAGCAGTGGGACCGAGCAGGAGACCCAGTACTTC. This encodes CASSGTEQETQYF.